This T cell receptor (beta chain) was recovered during a study of blood T cell repertoires in COVID-19. Germline CDR1 SNHLY, CDR2 FYNNEI. The CDR3 is 13 amino acids. Trimming removed 8 bases from V and 4 bases from J; junction bases left unmatched: 5. The method was immunoSEQ multiplex PCR; TCRdb's version includes in-frame clones alone and lacks a portion of them. The sample lists tens of thousands of clones; roughly 90% were seen once. This receptor was obtained from a human donor in a cohort sampled during active COVID-19. Sequenced material: peripheral blood. This rearrangement joins TRBV2 to TRBJ1-1, with 9 bases lining up with TRBD1. CDR3 amino acids: CASRDRESTEAFF. For the CDR3, the DNA is TGTGCCAGCCGGGACAGGGAGAGCACTGAAGCTTTCTTT.